This T cell receptor (beta chain) was identified in a study of blood T cell repertoires in COVID-19. The data were produced by immunoSEQ multiplex PCR, yet TCRdb's version contains in-frame clones alone and is incomplete. The sample yields 150,000 to 200,000 clones, roughly nine tenths seen once. V dropped 0 bases and J dropped 10; count of bases not matched to a gene: 8. This CDR3 is built from 14 residues. Germline V CDR1 and CDR2: LGHNA, YSLEER. The TCR comes from a woman aged 65 to 85 with acute or convalescent COVID-19. The chain recombines TRBV4-3 with TRBJ2-7, with 8 bases lining up with TRBD2. Sequencing was performed on peripheral blood. The chain's CDR3 is CASSQDQLAVNQYF. CDR3 in DNA: TGCGCCAGCAGCCAAGATCAACTAGCGGTGAACCAGTACTTC.